Listed here are 20 T cell receptor beta chains from one sample, sequenced in a study of shared clonotypes between healthy human individuals. TCRdb's table, derived via immunoSEQ multiplex PCR, lists solely in-frame clones and lacks some. The sample has approximately 1,000,000 clones, roughly 80% seen once. Sequenced input: memory CD4+ T cells from PBMCs. As to subset: CD45RA-negative fraction. The source of these receptors is a man between 18 and 35 years old in good health. Some clones in this sample may be carry-over from other donors' samples.

The V call is TRBV30, the J call TRBJ2-7; D perhaps matches TRBD1 (6 bases). The germline V and J ends were trimmed by 8 bases and 7 bases, with 24 bases remaining between them. The CDR3 has 14 amino acids. CDR1 is GTSNPN, CDR2 SVGIG, per germline (reference sequence). The CDR3 here is CARDTGTSTQEQYF. CDR3 DNA sequence: TGTGCCCGGGACACCGGGACATCCACCCAAGAGCAGTACTTC.

The chain is built from TRBV7-9 and TRBJ2-2, with D hard to call. Trimming pared 5 bases from V and 3 bases from J, leaving 16 bases between. The CDR3 is 16 residues long. Germline V gives CDR1 SEHNR, CDR2 FQNEAQ (reference sequence). Here the CDR3 reads CASSPRQRSYTGELFF. The CDR3 DNA reads as TGTGCCAGCAGCCCAAGACAAAGGAGTTACACCGGGGAGCTGTTTTTT.

The gene calls are TRBV11-2 and TRBJ2-1; 7 bases are shared with TRBD1. Trimming cost V 7 bases and J 4 bases; bases outside gene matches: 16. Germline CDR1 SGHAT, CDR2 FQNNGV. The CDR3 has 17 amino acids. CDR3 amino acids: CASNPGQLLLGYNEQFF. In nucleotides, the CDR3 is TGTGCCAGCAATCCGGGACAGTTACTGCTGGGGTACAATGAGCAGTTCTTC. Complete variable domain (other parts from reference TRBV11-2 and TRBJ2-1): EAGVAQSPRYKIIEKRQSVAFWCNPISGHATLYWYQQILGQGPKLLIQFQNNGVVDDSQLPKDRFSAERLKGVDSTLKIQPAKLEDSAVYLCASNPGQLLLGYNEQFFGPGTRLTVL.

The J gene is TRBJ1-5, the V gene TRBV28; D is possibly TRBD1 (6 bases). Trimming took 6 bases from V and 0 from J, leaving 30 bases between them. The CDR3 covers 21 residues. Germline V gene data show CDR1 as MDHEN and CDR2 as SYDVKM. The CDR3 reads CASSYSAYLGTTSYSNQPQHF. As DNA, the CDR3 is TGTGCCAGCAGCTATTCCGCCTACCTCGGGACAACATCGTATAGCAATCAGCCCCAGCATTTT.

Note on this clone: With a much larger clone just one base away, this may be a read error. V is TRBV6-1 and J is TRBJ1-2, with D hard to call. The germline V and J ends were trimmed by 6 bases and 2 bases, with 7 bases remaining between them. Germline-derived CDR1 and CDR2 are MNHNS and SASEGT. The CDR3 is made up of 12 amino acids. CDR3 loop: CASSPQNYGYTF. CDR3 nucleotides: TGTGCCAGCAGCCCCCAGAACTATGGCTACACCTTC.

The sample holds one count of this clone. V and J are TRBV4-2 and TRBJ1-2; D ambiguous. Trimming left V 0 bases short and J 0 bases short, with 5 bases between. Germline V gene lookup returns CDR1 LGHNA and CDR2 YNFKEQ. The CDR3 sequence is 14 residues long. CDR3 coding DNA: TGTGCCAGCAGCCAAGAGCGATCTAACTATGGCTACACCTTC. Protein: CASSQERSNYGYTF.

CDR3: CASSLTSGGRDQYF. For the CDR3, the DNA is TGCGCCAGCAGCTTGACTAGCGGGGGCCGAGACCAGTACTTC. This chain uses TRBV10-2 with TRBJ2-7; TRBD2 matches 12 bases. The CDR3 spans 14 residues. Germline V gene lookup returns CDR1 WSHSY and CDR2 SAAADI. J gave up 10 bases and V 6 bases, and 10 bases lay outside the gene matches.

The V gene is TRBV7-9, the J gene TRBJ2-5; 12 nucleotides agree with TRBD2. Germline lookup yields CDR1 SEHNR and CDR2 FQNEAQ (reference sequence). CDR3 length equals 16 residues. V was pared by 5 bases and J by 3 bases, with 7 bases of the junction left unmatched. The CDR3 bases are TGTGCCAGCAGCCCTCGACCTAGCGGGAGGGAAGAGACCCAGTACTTC. It is translated as CASSPRPSGREETQYF.

The chain combines TRBV28 with TRBJ2-5; maybe TRBD2 (7 bases). V gave up 4 bases and J gave up 5 bases, with 17 bases separating them. The length of the CDR3 is 15 residues. CDR1 is MDHEN and CDR2 is SYDVKM in the germline V gene. CDR3 coding DNA: TGTGCCAGCAGTTCCGCTGGGACGGGGGGCGAGACCCAGTACTTC. Residues: CASSSAGTGGETQYF. The full variable domain, completed using reference TRBV28 and TRBJ2-5, is DVKVTQSSRYLVKRTGEKVFLECVQDMDHENMFWYRQDPGLGLRLIYFSYDVKMKEKGDIPEGYSVSREKKERFSLILESASTNQTSMYLCASSSAGTGGETQYFGPGTRLLVL.

CDR3 in DNA: TGTGCCAGCAAGGCGGGAACCTCAGAGCAGTTCTTC. Its translation: CASKAGTSEQFF. V is TRBV2 and J is TRBJ2-1; tentatively, D is TRBD2 (6 bases). Germline CDR1 reads SNHLY; CDR2 reads FYNNEI. The CDR3 has 12 residues. V was clipped by 7 bases and J by 10 bases, with 14 bases between them.

This clone was detected only a few times. This chain connects TRBV4-1 to TRBJ2-3; TRBD2 matches 9 bases. V was clipped by 5 bases and J by 4 bases; unmatched bases: 10. Germline assignment: CDR1 MGHRA and CDR2 YSYEKL. There are 16 residues in the CDR3. This CDR3 reads CASSAGTSRFSDTQYF. The CDR3 DNA follows: TGCGCCAGCAGCGCCGGGACTAGCAGGTTTTCAGATACGCAGTATTTT.

The chain recombines TRBV6-6 with TRBJ2-7; no reliable D call. V lost 10 bases and J 0 bases, leaving 10 bases between the germline ends. This CDR3 is 12 amino acids long. Per germline, CDR1 MNHNY and CDR2 SVGAGI (reference sequence). In DNA form, the CDR3 reads TGTGCCACCGAGTCGGACTCCTACGAGCAGTACTTC. As protein: CATESDSYEQYF.

As regards this clone: This CDR3 is also generated by other DNA sequences in the sample. The chain carries TRBV6-1 and TRBJ1-2, with 8 positions matching TRBD1. With 3 bases clipped from V and 2 bases from J, the junction kept 2 bases outside the gene matches. This CDR3 comprises 14 residues. CDR1 is MNHNS, CDR2 SASEGT, per germline. The CDR3, as DNA: TGTGCCAGCAGTGAGCAGGGGGCGAACTATGGCTACACCTTC. Amino acid sequence: CASSEQGANYGYTF.

This clone was found a few times. The chain carries TRBV5-8 and TRBJ1-3, with TRBD1 as a possible D gene (6 bases). The V and J ends lost 2 bases and 5 bases respectively, with 14 bases between them. This CDR3 is 15 amino acids long. The germline gives CDR1 SGHTS, CDR2 YDEGEE. The CDR3 spells CASSFRAGARNTIYF. In nucleotides, the CDR3 is TGTGCCAGCAGCTTTAGGGCAGGGGCCCGAAACACCATATATTTT. The full variable domain, its missing parts supplied by reference TRBV5-8 and TRBJ1-3, is EAGVTQSPTHLIKTRGQQATLRCSPISGHTSVYWYQQALGLGLQFLLWYDEGEERNRGNFPPRFSGRQFPNYSSELNVNALELEDSALYLCASSFRAGARNTIYFGEGSWLTVV.

In this sample, this clone turned up a few times. The rearrangement links TRBV7-6 to TRBJ2-1; D gene uncertain. This CDR3 is 15 amino acids long. Trimming shortened V by 5 bases and J by 1 base, and 12 bases separated the two germline ends. The germline V gene encodes CDR1 SGHVS and CDR2 FNYEAQ. Here the CDR3 reads CASSKDGSSYNEQFF. CDR3 in DNA: TGTGCCAGCAGCAAAGACGGCAGTTCCTACAATGAGCAGTTCTTC.

The chain couples TRBV7-9 to TRBJ2-7; D uncertain. Trimming removed 3 bases at V and 3 bases at J, with 6 bases between. Germline V lookup: CDR1 SEHNR, CDR2 FQNEAQ (reference sequence). This CDR3 region has 12 residues. CDR3 residues: CASSFYIYEQYF. The DNA of the CDR3 is TGTGCCAGCAGCTTTTACATCTACGAGCAGTACTTC.

V usage is TRBV2 and J usage is TRBJ2-5, with 8 bases fitting TRBD2. CDR1 and CDR2 (germline): SNHLY, FYNNEI. V lost 6 bases, J lost 2 bases, and 8 bases stayed unmatched. The CDR3 spans 15 residues. The CDR3 nucleotides read TGTGCCAGCAGCCGTAGCGGGATAGGGCAAGAGACCCAGTACTTC. Translation: CASSRSGIGQETQYF.

The DNA of the CDR3 is TGCGCCAGCAGCCAAGATCTGGGAACTAACTATGGCTACACCTTC. Residues: CASSQDLGTNYGYTF. V and J are TRBV4-3 and TRBJ1-2; D gene ambiguous. The CDR3 loop spans 15 amino acids. Germline V gives CDR1 LGHNA, CDR2 YSLEER. Deletions cut 0 bases from V and 0 bases from J, with 8 bases between.

CDR3 region: CASTKRDSTDTQYF. Here the CDR3 DNA reads TGTGCCAGCACCAAAAGGGACAGCACAGATACGCAGTATTTT. The chain combines TRBV2 with TRBJ2-3; perhaps D is TRBD1 or TRBD2 (5 bases each). In germline, CDR1 is SNHLY, CDR2 FYNNEI. The V end was cut by 7 bases, the J end by 0 bases, with 11 bases between. The CDR3 consists of 14 residues.

The chain couples TRBV19 to TRBJ1-2; possibly TRBD1 for D (6 bases). The CDR3 is 16 amino acids. CDR1 is LNHDA, CDR2 SQIVND, per germline (reference sequence). Trimming pared 3 bases from V and 4 bases from J, leaving 18 bases between. CDR3 in amino acids: CASSMRSSQGSYGYTF. Written as DNA, the CDR3 is TGTGCCAGTAGTATGCGGTCCTCACAGGGCTCCTATGGCTACACCTTC. Filled out from reference TRBV19 and TRBJ1-2, the complete variable domain reads DGGITQSPKYLFRKEGQNVTLSCEQNLNHDAMYWYRQDPGQGLRLIYYSQIVNDFQKGDIAEGYSVSREKKESFPLTVTSAQKNPTAFYLCASSMRSSQGSYGYTFGSGTRLTVV.